The clone carrying this TCR beta chain showed up just a few times. V dropped 5 bases and J dropped 2; count of bases not matched to a gene: 6. The germline V gene has CDR1 LNHDA and CDR2 SQIVND (reference sequence). CDR3 length equals 15 residues. This sample was included in a study of blood T cell repertoires in COVID-19. Study-level background: COVID-19 samples collected from the United States, Italy and Spain covered acute and convalescent phases. PBMCs, B-cell-depleted T cells, or T cells were the source of the cDNA or gDNA that made up the material.

Authors' analysis steps: Reference gene primer amplification gave nucleated cell count estimates. The protocol was immunoSEQ multiplex PCR, while the TCRdb copy is restricted to in-frame clones and leaves out a portion. V and J calls and clone size are copied from that table; D and trimming were computed from the DNA. The data show about 150,000 clones, 80% seen once. The sequenced sample was peripheral blood. This sequence joins TRBV19 and TRBJ2-3; 8 bases are a match to TRBD2. The receptor was derived from a man aged 60 to 75 with active or convalescent COVID-19. The CDR3 DNA reads as TGTGCCAGTAGTCTGAGCGGGAGCTTCACAGATACGCAGTATTTT. This codes for CASSLSGSFTDTQYF. The full variable domain, with the rest looked up from reference TRBV19 and TRBJ2-3, is DGGITQSPKYLFRKEGQNVTLSCEQNLNHDAMYWYRQDPGQGLRLIYYSQIVNDFQKGDIAEGYSVSREKKESFPLTVTSAQKNPTAFYLCASSLSGSFTDTQYFGPGTRLTVL.